The 3 T cell receptor beta chains below all came from one sample that was sequenced in a study of blood T cells in healthy people across ages. A J-beta primer mix and a sample-barcoded 5' primer were used in a second PCR of roughly 6 to 11 cycles. A single record per CDR3 protein comes from TCRdb applying MiXCR to the 5' RACE reads. The data show 600,000 to 1,000,000 distinct CDR3 sequences, 58% seen once. Sequenced material: blood. The receptor source for this set is a man aged 25-45 years in good health.

The chain carries TRBV6-5 and TRBJ2-1; 10 positions match TRBD1. CDR3 length: 14 residues. J gave up 7 bases and V 5 bases, and 5 bases lay outside the gene matches. Germline V gives CDR1 MNHEY, CDR2 SVGAGI. CDR3 residues: CASSADRGRNEQFF. DNA of the CDR3: TGTGCCAGCAGTGCAGACAGGGGGCGAAATGAGCAGTTCTTC.

V gene TRBV27 combines with J gene TRBJ2-7; D is unclear. With 0 bases removed from V and 2 bases from J, the gap between germline ends came to 5 bases. Germline V gene sequence: CDR1 MNHEY, CDR2 SMNVEV (reference sequence). CDR3 size: 13 residues. The CDR3 sequence is CASSLSGPYEQYF. The CDR3 nucleotides are TGTGCCAGCAGTTTATCGGGTCCCTACGAGCAGTACTTC.

The rearrangement links TRBV20-1 to TRBJ2-7, with TRBD1 identical over 9 bases. Germline V CDR1 and CDR2: DFQATT, SNEGSKA (reference sequence). The junction had 6 bases not matched to a gene; V was cut back by 1 base and J by 2 bases. The CDR3 has 15 amino acids. The CDR3 loop is CSARARDREAYEQYF. Written as DNA, the CDR3 is TGCAGTGCTAGAGCCCGGGACAGGGAAGCCTACGAGCAGTACTTC.